This T cell receptor (beta chain) was captured in a study of shared clonotypes between healthy human individuals. Naive CD45RA+ and memory CD45RA-negative subsets were split from CD4+ cells. Sequencing used immunoSEQ multiplex PCR; TCRdb keeps in-frame clones, though not all of them. The sample carries a few million clones, around 92% recorded once. The V end lost 4 bases, the J end lost 7 bases, and 17 bases lay between the germline ends. The V gene's germline CDR1 is SGHTS and CDR2 YDEGEE. The CDR3 totals 14 residues. Sequenced sample: naive CD4+ T cells from PBMCs. Subset in this sample: CD45RA+ positively selected. The chain has TRBV5-8 and TRBJ1-2; D unclear. The source is a man aged 18-30 years in good health. Some clones in this sample may be carry-over from other donors' samples. CDR3 protein: CASSDPGVDRGYTF. In nucleotides, the CDR3 is TGTGCCAGCAGCGATCCCGGTGTGGACCGTGGCTACACCTTC.